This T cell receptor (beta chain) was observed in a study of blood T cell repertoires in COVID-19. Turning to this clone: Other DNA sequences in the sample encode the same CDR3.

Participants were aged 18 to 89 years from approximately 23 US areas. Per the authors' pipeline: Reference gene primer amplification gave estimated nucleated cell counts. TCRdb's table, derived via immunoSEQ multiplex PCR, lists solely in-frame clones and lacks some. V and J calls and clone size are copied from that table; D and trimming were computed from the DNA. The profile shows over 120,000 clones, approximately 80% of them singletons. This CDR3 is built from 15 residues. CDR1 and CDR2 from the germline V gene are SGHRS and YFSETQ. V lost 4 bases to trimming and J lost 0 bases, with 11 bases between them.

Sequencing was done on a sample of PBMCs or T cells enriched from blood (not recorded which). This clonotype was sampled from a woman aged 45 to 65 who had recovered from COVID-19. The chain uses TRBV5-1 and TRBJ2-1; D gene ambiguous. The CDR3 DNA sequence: TGCGCCAGCAGCCCTGCAGGTAGCTCCTACAATGAGCAGTTCTTC. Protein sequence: CASSPAGSSYNEQFF.